One sample yielded the 25 T cell receptor beta chains listed below, sequenced in a study of T-cell memory formation after mild COVID-19. Each CDR3 protein gets one entry after TCRdb re-called the 5' RACE reads with MiXCR. The sample shows a few hundred thousand distinct CDR3 sequences, over 25% of them seen only once. The sample comprised PBMCs or a T cell subset sorted from them (not recorded which). All receptors derive from an adult woman who had mild COVID-19 (a few samples of this study predate the infection). Cell type and time point are not known.

This clonotype has a count of ten or more. The chain has TRBV20-1 and TRBJ1-2; D unresolved. Germline loops: CDR1 DFQATT, CDR2 SNEGSKA (reference sequence). Trimming pared 3 bases from V and 5 bases from J, leaving 7 bases between. The CDR3 is 11 amino acids. In DNA, the CDR3 is TGCAGTGCTAGCCCCGGATATGGCTACACCTTC. Residues: CSASPGYGYTF.

This clonotype occurred many times. The chain recombines TRBV7-8 with TRBJ2-1; unclear D gene. CDR3 length: 13 residues. Germline CDR1 SGHVS, CDR2 FQNEAQ. V lost 1 base and J 6 bases, leaving 7 bases between the germline ends. DNA of the CDR3: TGTGCCAGCAGCTTAGACCGGGCCAATGAGCAGTTCTTC. Translated: CASSLDRANEQFF.

The genes are TRBV27 and TRBJ2-7, with 7 bases aligning to TRBD2. The CDR3 is made up of 17 amino acids. The germline V gene encodes CDR1 MNHEY and CDR2 SMNVEV (reference sequence). With V trimmed by 8 bases and J by 4 bases, 20 bases remained unmatched. CDR3 protein: CASALGGWLDVQYEQYF. The CDR3, as DNA: TGTGCCAGCGCACTCGGGGGGTGGCTAGATGTTCAGTACGAGCAGTACTTC.

This clonotype came up a few times. The J gene is TRBJ1-1, the V gene TRBV7-9; perhaps TRBD1 as D (6 bases). The V and J ends lost 3 bases and 1 base respectively, with 15 bases between them. This CDR3 contains 16 residues. Per the germline V gene, CDR1 is SEHNR and CDR2 is FQNEAQ (reference sequence). This CDR3 is CASSFNPRGRNTEAFF. The CDR3 nucleotides are TGTGCCAGCAGCTTCAATCCCAGGGGCAGGAACACTGAAGCTTTCTTT.

The rearrangement links TRBV14 to TRBJ2-1; D is undetermined. V shed 0 bases and J shed 1 base, with 13 bases lying between them. This CDR3 comprises 17 residues. Germline lookup yields CDR1 SGHDN and CDR2 FVKESK. For the CDR3, the DNA is TGTGCCAGCAGCCAAGACATCGTAGTGATTTCCTACAATGAGCAGTTCTTC. Translated: CASSQDIVVISYNEQFF.

The rearrangement links TRBV5-5 to TRBJ2-5, with TRBD2 matching 8 bases. The germline CDR1 and CDR2 sequences are SGHKS and YYEKEE (reference sequence). Trimming cost V 4 bases and J 2 bases; bases outside gene matches: 4. The CDR3 contains 14 residues. The CDR3 region is CASSPGGQQETQYF. In DNA form, the CDR3 reads TGTGCCAGCAGCCCGGGGGGGCAGCAAGAGACCCAGTACTTC.

The chain is built from TRBV11-1 and TRBJ1-6, with unresolved D. V gave up 1 base and J gave up 14 bases, with 6 bases separating them. The CDR3 consists of 11 residues. Looked up from germline, CDR1 is SGHAT and CDR2 is FQDESV (reference sequence). In DNA, the CDR3 is TGTGCCAGCAGCTTAGGTTCCACCCTCCACTTT. Its translation: CASSLGSTLHF.

This clonotype has just a few counts. This chain connects TRBV4-2 to TRBJ2-1; 7 nucleotides align to TRBD1. Germline CDR1 LGHNA, CDR2 YNFKEQ. This CDR3 is built from 15 residues. V trimming: 0 bases; J trimming: 9 bases; junction bases outside the gene matches: 8. The CDR3: CASSQDVTGRSEQFF. DNA for the CDR3: TGTGCCAGCAGCCAAGATGTGACAGGGCGGAGTGAGCAGTTCTTC.

This clonotype appeared a few times. This chain links TRBV15 with TRBJ1-2; D uncertain. Germline-derived CDR1 and CDR2 are LNHNV and YYDKDF (reference sequence). Deletions cut 5 bases from V and 2 bases from J, with 18 bases between. This CDR3 comprises 16 residues. This CDR3 is CATSPSDTTENYGYTF. CDR3 in DNA: TGTGCCACCAGCCCCTCAGATACGACGGAGAACTATGGCTACACCTTC. The whole variable domain, filled in from reference TRBV15 and TRBJ1-2, reads DAMVIQNPRYQVTQFGKPVTLSCSQTLNHNVMYWYQQKSSQAPKLLFHYYDKDFNNEADTPDNFQSRRPNTSFCFLDIRSPGLGDTAMYLCATSPSDTTENYGYTFGSGTRLTVV.

This CDR3 is CASSRTGNSGNTIYF. The CDR3 DNA follows: TGTGCCAGCAGTAGGACAGGGAATTCTGGAAACACCATATATTTT. The chain recombines TRBV12-3 or TRBV12-4 with TRBJ1-3, with 8 positions matching TRBD1. V shed 5 bases, J shed 1 base, and the junction held 4 bases outside the gene matches. This CDR3 has 15 residues.

The chain couples TRBV4-3 to TRBJ2-5; D is unresolved. The germline CDR1 and CDR2 sequences are LGHNA and YSLEER. This CDR3 comprises 13 residues. The germline V and J ends were trimmed by 0 bases and 5 bases, with 7 bases remaining between them. CDR3 coding DNA: TGCGCCAGCAGCCAAGATAGGTGGGAGACCCAGTACTTC. Amino acids: CASSQDRWETQYF.

The rearrangement uses TRBV5-1 and TRBJ1-1, with TRBD1 identical over 7 bases. Trimming at V came to 2 bases and at J to 0 bases, leaving 7 bases not matched to a gene. The CDR3 is 16 residues long. Looked up from germline, CDR1 is SGHRS and CDR2 is YFSETQ. The CDR3 protein is CASSFLLTGMNTEAFF. The DNA for the CDR3 is TGCGCCAGCAGCTTTCTCCTGACAGGGATGAACACTGAAGCTTTCTTT.

This clonotype turned up a few times. V usage is TRBV7-9 and J usage is TRBJ1-2, with TRBD1 matching 7 bases. With 2 bases clipped from V and 4 bases from J, the junction kept 10 bases outside the gene matches. Germline-derived CDR1 and CDR2 are SEHNR and FQNEAQ (reference sequence). The CDR3 sequence is 16 residues long. CDR3 coding DNA: TGTGCCAGCAGCTTAACCGGGACAGACACTATCTATGGCTACACCTTC. This sequence encodes CASSLTGTDTIYGYTF.

The genes are TRBV7-2 and TRBJ1-1; 8 positions agree with TRBD1. There are 12 residues in the CDR3. The germline gives CDR1 SGHTA, CDR2 FQGNSA. Trimming removed 8 bases from V and 5 bases from J; junction bases left unmatched: 4. In DNA form, the CDR3 reads TGTGCCAGCGGAGACAGGGGAACTGAAGCTTTCTTT. This codes for CASGDRGTEAFF.

The chain recombines TRBV20-1 with TRBJ2-1; a weak D match, TRBD1 (5 bases). The CDR3 covers 11 residues. V dropped 4 bases and J dropped 5 bases, with 6 bases sitting between them. Germline CDR1 reads DFQATT; CDR2 reads SNEGSKA (reference sequence). CDR3 DNA: TGCAGTGCTAACAGGAACAATGAGCAGTTCTTC. This translates into CSANRNNEQFF.

This clonotype appeared a few times. This chain uses TRBV20-1 with TRBJ1-1; no definite D call. The CDR3 has 14 amino acids. The ends were cut back, 6 bases at V and 1 base at J, with 15 bases in the middle. Per germline, CDR1 DFQATT and CDR2 SNEGSKA (reference sequence). CDR3 region: CSAPAGSWNTEAFF. The CDR3 DNA reads as TGCAGTGCGCCGGCGGGGTCTTGGAACACTGAAGCTTTCTTT.

There are a few counts of this clonotype. This chain connects TRBV5-1 to TRBJ1-2; TRBD1 matches 10 bases. The CDR3 totals 16 residues. Germline CDR1 reads SGHRS; CDR2 reads YFSETQ. J lost 3 bases, V lost 0 bases, and 5 bases had no gene match. The CDR3 region has the DNA TGCGCCAGCAGCTTGGCCGGAGGACAGGGGGACTATGGCTACACCTTC. It specifies CASSLAGGQGDYGYTF.

This sequence joins TRBV29-1 and TRBJ2-7, with 11 bases aligning to TRBD1. The CDR3 extends over 15 amino acids. Germline V CDR1 and CDR2: SQVTM, ANQGSEA. V lost 1 base and J lost 3; bases outside the gene matches: 5. The CDR3 is CSVEGSDRGLYEQYF. The CDR3 DNA is TGCAGCGTTGAAGGATCGGACAGGGGGCTCTACGAGCAGTACTTC.

The CDR3 region has the DNA TGCAGTGCTAGTTTCCCAGGGACAGAAAAACTGTTTTTT. Translation gives CSASFPGTEKLFF. V and J are TRBV20-1 and TRBJ1-4; possible D gene TRBD1, 6 bases. In germline, CDR1 is DFQATT, CDR2 SNEGSKA (reference sequence). The CDR3 covers 13 residues. Trimming stripped 3 bases from V and 8 bases from J, with 13 bases between.

This clonotype came up a few times. The V gene is TRBV7-9, the J gene TRBJ2-5; D assignment may be TRBD1 or TRBD2 (5 bases each). Germline CDR1 and CDR2: SEHNR and FQNEAQ (reference sequence). The ends were cut back, 2 bases at V and 4 bases at J, with 14 bases in the middle. The CDR3 runs to 15 residues. In nucleotides, the CDR3 is TGTGCCAGCAGCTTATCTGGGGGATCAGGAGAGACCCAGTACTTC. Protein sequence: CASSLSGGSGETQYF.

The chain's CDR3 is CASSYSKGQSNTGELFF. In DNA form, the CDR3 reads TGTGCCAGCAGTTACTCGAAGGGGCAATCAAACACCGGGGAGCTGTTTTTT. The chain recombines TRBV6-5 with TRBJ2-2, with D possibly TRBD1 on 5 matching bases. The CDR3 covers 17 residues. Germline CDR1 and CDR2: MNHEY and SVGAGI. With 0 bases removed from V and 2 bases from J, the gap between germline ends came to 13 bases.

This clonotype was picked up a small number of times. The chain joins TRBV12-5 to TRBJ2-1; possible D gene TRBD2, 6 bases. The germline gives CDR1 LGHNT, CDR2 FRNRAP. The CDR3 is 16 residues long. Trimming removed 6 bases from V and 9 bases from J, with 24 bases in between. CDR3 coding DNA: TGTGCTAGTGGCAACCCGGGACTCCTGCTGGAGGGTGAGCAGTTCTTC. Encoded protein: CASGNPGLLLEGEQFF. Variable domain in full (rest from reference TRBV12-5 and TRBJ2-1): DARVTQTPRHKVTEMGQEVTMRCQPILGHNTVFWYRQTMMQGLELLAYFRNRAPLDDSGMPKDRFSAEMPDATLATLKIQPSEPRDSAVYFCASGNPGLLLEGEQFFGPGTRLTVL.

The V gene is TRBV6-1, the J gene TRBJ2-7, with TRBD1 matching over 10 bases. The CDR3 is 15 amino acids. Germline V gives CDR1 MNHNS, CDR2 SASEGT. The V gene end was trimmed by 3 bases and the J gene end by 1 base; junction bases not matched to a gene: 3. CDR3 DNA sequence: TGTGCCAGCAGTGATGGGACAGGGGCATCCTACGAGCAGTACTTC. This sequence encodes CASSDGTGASYEQYF.

The chain is built from TRBV7-2 and TRBJ2-7; D is unresolved. The CDR3 length is 12 residues. CDR1 is SGHTA, CDR2 FQGNSA, per germline. V gave up 1 base and J gave up 5 bases, with 6 bases separating them. The CDR3 here is CASSLGKNEQYF. CDR3 DNA: TGTGCCAGCAGCTTAGGGAAAAACGAGCAGTACTTC.

This clonotype appeared many times. The chain combines TRBV12-3 or TRBV12-4 with TRBJ2-7; no reliable D call. The CDR3 contains 12 residues. V was clipped by 7 bases and J by 1 base, with 8 bases between them. In DNA form, the CDR3 reads TGTGCCAGCAATCCGCAGTCCTACGAGCAGTACTTC. Amino acids: CASNPQSYEQYF.